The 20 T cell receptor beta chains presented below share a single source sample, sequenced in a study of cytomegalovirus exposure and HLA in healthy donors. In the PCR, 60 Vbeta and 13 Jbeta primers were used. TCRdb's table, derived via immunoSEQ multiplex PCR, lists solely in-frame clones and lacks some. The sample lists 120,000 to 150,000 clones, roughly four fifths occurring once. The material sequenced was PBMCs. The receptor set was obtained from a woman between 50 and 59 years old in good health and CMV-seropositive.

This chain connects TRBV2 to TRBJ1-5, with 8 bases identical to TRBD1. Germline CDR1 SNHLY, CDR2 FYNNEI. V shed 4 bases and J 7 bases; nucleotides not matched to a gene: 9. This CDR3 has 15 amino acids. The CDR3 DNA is TGTGCCAGCAGTGTGTGGGCAGGGGGCGACCAGCCCCAGCATTTT. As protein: CASSVWAGGDQPQHF.

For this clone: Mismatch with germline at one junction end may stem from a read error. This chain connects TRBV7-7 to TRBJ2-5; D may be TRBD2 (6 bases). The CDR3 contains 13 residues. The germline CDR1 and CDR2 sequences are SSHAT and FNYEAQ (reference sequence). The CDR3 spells CASSPMTRGTQYF. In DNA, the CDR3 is TGTGCTAGCAGCCCGATGACTAGAGGGACCCAGTACTTC.

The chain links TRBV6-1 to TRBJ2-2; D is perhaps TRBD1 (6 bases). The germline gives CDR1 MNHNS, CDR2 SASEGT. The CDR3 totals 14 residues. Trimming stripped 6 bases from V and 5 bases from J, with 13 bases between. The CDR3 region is CASSPRGGTGELFF. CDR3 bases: TGTGCCAGCAGCCCGCGAGGGGGTACCGGGGAGCTGTTTTTT.

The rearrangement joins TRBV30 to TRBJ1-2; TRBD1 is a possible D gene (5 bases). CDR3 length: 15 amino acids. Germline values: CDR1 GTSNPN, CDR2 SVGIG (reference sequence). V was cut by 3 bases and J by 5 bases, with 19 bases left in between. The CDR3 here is CAWSDDIRGIYGYTF. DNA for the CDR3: TGTGCCTGGAGCGACGACATACGGGGGATTTATGGCTACACCTTC.

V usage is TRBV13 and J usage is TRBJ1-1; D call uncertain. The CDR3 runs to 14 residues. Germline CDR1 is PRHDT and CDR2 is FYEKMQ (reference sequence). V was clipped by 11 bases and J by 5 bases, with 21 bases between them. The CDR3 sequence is CAGWSRGSGTEAFF. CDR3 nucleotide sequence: TGTGCCGGCTGGTCCCGCGGGAGTGGGACTGAAGCTTTCTTT.

The CDR3 nucleotides read TGTGCCAGCAGCTTAGGGGGCCCAGAGCAGGGCGATGGCTACACCTTC. As protein: CASSLGGPEQGDGYTF. The V gene is TRBV7-9, the J gene TRBJ1-2; maybe TRBD1 (5 bases). This CDR3 has 16 residues. CDR1 is SEHNR and CDR2 is FQNEAQ in the germline V gene (reference sequence). V lost 1 base to trimming and J lost 6 bases, with 18 bases between them.

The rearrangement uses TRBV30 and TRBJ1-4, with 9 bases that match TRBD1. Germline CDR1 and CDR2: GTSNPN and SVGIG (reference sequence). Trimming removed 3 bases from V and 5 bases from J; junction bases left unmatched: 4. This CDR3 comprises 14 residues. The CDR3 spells CAWSKDRGNEKLFF. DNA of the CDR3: TGTGCCTGGAGCAAGGACAGGGGAAATGAAAAACTGTTTTTT. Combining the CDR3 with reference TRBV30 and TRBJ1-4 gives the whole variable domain SQTIHQWPATLVQPVGSPLSLECTVEGTSNPNLYWYRQAAGRGLQLLFYSVGIGQISSEVPQNLSASRPQDRQFILSSKKLLLSDSGFYLCAWSKDRGNEKLFFGSGTQLSVL.

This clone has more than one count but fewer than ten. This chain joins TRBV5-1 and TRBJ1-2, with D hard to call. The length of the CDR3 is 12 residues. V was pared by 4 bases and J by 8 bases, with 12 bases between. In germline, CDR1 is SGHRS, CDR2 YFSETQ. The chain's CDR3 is CASSLITGGYTF. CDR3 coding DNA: TGCGCCAGCAGCCTCATTACGGGAGGCTACACCTTC. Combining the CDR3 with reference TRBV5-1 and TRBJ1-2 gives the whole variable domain KAGVTQTPRYLIKTRGQQVTLSCSPISGHRSVSWYQQTPGQGLQFLFEYFSETQRNKGNFPGRFSGRQFSNSRSEMNVSTLELGDSALYLCASSLITGGYTFGSGTRLTVV.

CDR3 nucleotides: TGTGCCAGCAGCCGTCCCCGAGGGCAGATGAACACTGAAGCTTTCTTT. It specifies CASSRPRGQMNTEAFF. This chain connects TRBV14 to TRBJ1-1; D is undetermined. Deletions cut 4 bases from V and 0 bases from J, with 15 bases between. This CDR3 has 16 amino acids. Germline CDR1 SGHDN, CDR2 FVKESK.

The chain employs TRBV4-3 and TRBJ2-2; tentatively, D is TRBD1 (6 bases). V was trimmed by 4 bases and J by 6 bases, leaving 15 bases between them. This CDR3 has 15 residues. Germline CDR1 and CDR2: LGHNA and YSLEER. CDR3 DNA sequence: TGCGCCAGCAGCCCTGTCCTTGGGGGCCCCGGGGAGCTGTTTTTT. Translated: CASSPVLGGPGELFF.

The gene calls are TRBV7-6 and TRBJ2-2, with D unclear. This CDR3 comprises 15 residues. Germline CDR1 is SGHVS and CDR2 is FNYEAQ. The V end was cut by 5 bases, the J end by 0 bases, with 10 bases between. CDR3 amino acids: CASSAQASNTGELFF. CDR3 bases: TGTGCCAGCAGCGCTCAAGCGTCGAACACCGGGGAGCTGTTTTTT.

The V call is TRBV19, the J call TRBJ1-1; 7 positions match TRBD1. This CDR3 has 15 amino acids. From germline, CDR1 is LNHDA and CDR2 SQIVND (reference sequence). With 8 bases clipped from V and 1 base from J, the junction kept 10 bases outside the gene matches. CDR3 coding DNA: TGTGCCAGTGGCCGGAGGGGGCCGACGAACACTGAAGCTTTCTTT. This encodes CASGRRGPTNTEAFF.

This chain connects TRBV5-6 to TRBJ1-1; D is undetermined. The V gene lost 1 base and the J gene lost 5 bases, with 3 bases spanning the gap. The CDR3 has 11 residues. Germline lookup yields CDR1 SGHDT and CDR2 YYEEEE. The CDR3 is CASSLSTEAFF. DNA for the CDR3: TGTGCCAGCAGCTTGTCGACTGAAGCTTTCTTT.

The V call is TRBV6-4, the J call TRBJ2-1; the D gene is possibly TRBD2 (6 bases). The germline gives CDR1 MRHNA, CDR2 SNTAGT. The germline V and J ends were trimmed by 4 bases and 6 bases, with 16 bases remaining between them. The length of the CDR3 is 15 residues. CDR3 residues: CASSAQGLPGNEQFF. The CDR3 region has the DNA TGTGCCAGCAGTGCCCAGGGACTGCCGGGCAATGAGCAGTTCTTC.

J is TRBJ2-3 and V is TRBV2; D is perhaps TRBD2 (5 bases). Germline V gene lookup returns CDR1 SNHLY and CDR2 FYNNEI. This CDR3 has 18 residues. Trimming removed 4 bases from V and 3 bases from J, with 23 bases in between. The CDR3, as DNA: TGTGCCAGCAGTGTGGCTCTCGCAGGTCAGCGGAGAACAGATACGCAGTATTTT. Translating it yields CASSVALAGQRRTDTQYF.

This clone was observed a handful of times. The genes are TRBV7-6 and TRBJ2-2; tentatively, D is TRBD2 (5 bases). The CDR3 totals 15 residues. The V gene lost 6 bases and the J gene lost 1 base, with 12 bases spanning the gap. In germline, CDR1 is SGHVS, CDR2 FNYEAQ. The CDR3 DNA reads TGTGCCAGCAGTCTGCGGGTAGGGAACACCGGGGAGCTGTTTTTT. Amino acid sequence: CASSLRVGNTGELFF.

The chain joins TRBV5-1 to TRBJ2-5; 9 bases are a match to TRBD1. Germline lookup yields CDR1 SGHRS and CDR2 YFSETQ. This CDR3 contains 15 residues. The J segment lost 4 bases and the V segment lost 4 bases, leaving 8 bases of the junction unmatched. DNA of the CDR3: TGCGCCAGCAGCGACCAGACAGGGGGTGGAGAGACCCAGTACTTC. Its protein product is CASSDQTGGGETQYF.

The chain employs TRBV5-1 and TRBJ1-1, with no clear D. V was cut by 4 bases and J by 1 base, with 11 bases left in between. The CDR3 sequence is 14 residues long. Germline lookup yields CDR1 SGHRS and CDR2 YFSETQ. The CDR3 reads CASSRTPQNTEAFF. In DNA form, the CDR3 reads TGCGCCAGCAGCCGTACCCCACAGAACACTGAAGCTTTCTTT.

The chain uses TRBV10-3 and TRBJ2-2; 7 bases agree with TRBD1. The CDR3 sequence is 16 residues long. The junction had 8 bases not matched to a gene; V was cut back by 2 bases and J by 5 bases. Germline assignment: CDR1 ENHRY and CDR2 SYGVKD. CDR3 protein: CAISEREGRGTGELFF. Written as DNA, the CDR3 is TGTGCCATCAGTGAGCGAGAGGGCAGGGGGACCGGGGAGCTGTTTTTT.

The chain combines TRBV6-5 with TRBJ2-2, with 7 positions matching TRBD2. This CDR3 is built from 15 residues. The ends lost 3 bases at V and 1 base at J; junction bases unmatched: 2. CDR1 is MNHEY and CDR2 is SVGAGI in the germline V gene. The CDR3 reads CASSYWGGNTGELFF. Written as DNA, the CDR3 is TGTGCCAGCAGTTATTGGGGGGGGAACACCGGGGAGCTGTTTTTT.